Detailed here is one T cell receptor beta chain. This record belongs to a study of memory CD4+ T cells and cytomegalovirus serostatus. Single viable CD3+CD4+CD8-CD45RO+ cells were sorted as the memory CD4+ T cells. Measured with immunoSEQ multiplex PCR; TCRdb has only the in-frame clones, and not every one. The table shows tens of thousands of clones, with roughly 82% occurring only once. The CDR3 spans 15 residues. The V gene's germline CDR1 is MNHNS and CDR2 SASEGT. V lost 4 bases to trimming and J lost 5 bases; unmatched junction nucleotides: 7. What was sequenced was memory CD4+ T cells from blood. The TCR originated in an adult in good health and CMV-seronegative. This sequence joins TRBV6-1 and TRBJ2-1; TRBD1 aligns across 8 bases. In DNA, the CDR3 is TGTGCCAGCAGTGTTTCAGGGGGCAGGCACAATGAGCAGTTCTTC. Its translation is CASSVSGGRHNEQFF.